This TCR beta chain was found in a study of molecular identifiers for immune sequencing clone quantification. This CDR3 has 15 residues. Losses at the gene ends were 1 base for V and 5 bases for J; bases not matched to a gene: 7. CDR1 SGHRS and CDR2 YFSETQ come from the germline V gene. This clonotype came up a few times. TCRdb reanalysed the PCR reads using MiXCR and keeps one entry per CDR3 protein. Of approximately 550,000 distinct CDR3 sequences detected, about 25% appear once; the ten largest clones hold about 0.75%. The V gene is TRBV5-1, the J gene TRBJ2-7; 9 positions agree with TRBD2. This clonotype originated in a human donor in good health. Some libraries in this study had Jurkat cell RNA spiked in. The specimen sequenced was naive CD8+ T cells from blood, with Jurkat cell RNA spiked in. Indicated subset: FACS-sorted CD8+CD4-CCR7+CD45RA+ naive T cells. The DNA for the CDR3 is TGCGCCAGCAGCTTGACGAGCGGGAGGAGAAACGAGCAGTACTTC. The encoded protein is CASSLTSGRRNEQYF. The whole variable domain, filled in from reference TRBV5-1 and TRBJ2-7, reads KAGVTQTPRYLIKTRGQQVTLSCSPISGHRSVSWYQQTPGQGLQFLFEYFSETQRNKGNFPGRFSGRQFSNSRSEMNVSTLELGDSALYLCASSLTSGRRNEQYFGPGTRLTVT.